The T cell receptor beta chain described here comes from a study of cytomegalovirus exposure and HLA in healthy donors. Study findings and constraints: In a later analysis, 15,000 to 20,000 TCR beta sequences were associated with HLA alleles at 0.05 false discovery rate. The study reported that TCR beta sequences accurately predicted HLA-A and HLA-B alleles in most subjects.

As concerns this clone: Antigen: not known.

Germline-derived CDR1 and CDR2 are MNHNS and SASEGT. The CDR3 has 16 amino acids. The V gene lost 1 base and the J gene lost 0 bases, with 9 bases spanning the gap. It was with 60 Vbeta and 13 Jbeta primers that the PCR ran. Authors' methods: An analysis performed later counted roughly 79 million unique TCR beta chains (around 10 million of them shared). Data came from immunoSEQ multiplex PCR; TCRdb stores just in-frame clones and leaves some out. Clone size and the V and J calls come from that table; the DNA yielded D and trimming. Of some 200,000 clones detected, around 80% appear once; the ten largest clones hold approximately 0.71%.

This rearrangement joins TRBV6-1 to TRBJ2-2; D is ambiguous. The clonotype was recovered from a boy aged 2 to 9 in good health and CMV-seronegative. Specimen: PBMCs. CDR3 region: CASSEGAAPNTGELFF. The CDR3, as DNA: TGTGCCAGCAGTGAAGGGGCAGCCCCGAACACCGGGGAGCTGTTTTTT.